The sequence of this T cell receptor beta chain was determined in a study of molecular identifiers for immune sequencing clone quantification. Isolation of naive CD8 T cells was achieved by sorting on a CD8+CD4-CCR7+CD45RA+ phenotype. This CDR3 spans 17 amino acids. The ends were cut back, 4 bases at V and 1 base at J, with 20 bases in the middle. Germline CDR1 MDHEN, CDR2 SYDVKM. TCRdb used MiXCR to reprocess the PCR reads, holding one entry per CDR3 protein. The table lists some 320,000 distinct CDR3 sequences, 20% to 25% of them singletons. Broader study findings: Effector cells had over 97% of their molecules in clones above 20 RNA copies, while naive cells had under 1%. Among over 950,000 naive cells, as was reported, spiked Jurkat TCR RNA from one cell was detectable. Barcode-sharing identical TCR molecules could underestimate highly expanded clone sizes.

This clonotype was found many times. Its antigen is not identified. Specimen: naive CD8+ T cells from blood, with Jurkat cell RNA spiked in. As to subset: FACS-sorted CD8+CD4-CCR7+CD45RA+ naive T cells. The sequence derives from a human donor in good health. Some libraries in this study had Jurkat cell RNA spiked in. This chain uses TRBV28 with TRBJ2-7; the D gene could be TRBD1 or TRBD2 (5 bases each). CDR3 nucleotides: TGTGCCAGCAGTTCCTCCGCGACGGGACCGTCGTCCTACGAGCAGTACTTC. This codes for CASSSSATGPSSYEQYF.